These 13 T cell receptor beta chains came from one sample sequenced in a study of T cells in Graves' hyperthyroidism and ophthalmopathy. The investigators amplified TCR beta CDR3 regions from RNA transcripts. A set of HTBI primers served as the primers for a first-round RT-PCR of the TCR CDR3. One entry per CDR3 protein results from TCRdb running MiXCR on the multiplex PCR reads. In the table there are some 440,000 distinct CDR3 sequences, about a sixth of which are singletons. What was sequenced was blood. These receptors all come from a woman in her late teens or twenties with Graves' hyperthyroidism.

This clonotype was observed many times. Written as DNA, the CDR3 is TGTGCCAGCAGTCAATCTCCTGAAGCTTTCTTT. Protein sequence: CASSQSPEAFF. The V call is TRBV12-3 or TRBV12-4, the J call TRBJ1-1; D is undetermined. This CDR3 spans 11 amino acids. The V gene lost 5 bases and the J gene lost 6 bases, with 7 bases spanning the gap.

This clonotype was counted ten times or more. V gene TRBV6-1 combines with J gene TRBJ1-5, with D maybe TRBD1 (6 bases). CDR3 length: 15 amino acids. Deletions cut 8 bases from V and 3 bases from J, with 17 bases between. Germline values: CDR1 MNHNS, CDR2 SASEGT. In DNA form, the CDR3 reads TGTGCCAGCCGCAGCAATACAGGGTTCAATCAGCCCCAGCATTTT. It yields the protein CASRSNTGFNQPQHF.

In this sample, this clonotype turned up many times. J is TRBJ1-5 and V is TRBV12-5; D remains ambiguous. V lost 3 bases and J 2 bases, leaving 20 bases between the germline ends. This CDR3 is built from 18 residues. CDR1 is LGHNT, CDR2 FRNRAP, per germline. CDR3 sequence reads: CASGFQNMGIRGNQPQHF. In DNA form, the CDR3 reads TGTGCTAGTGGTTTCCAAAATATGGGGATAAGAGGCAATCAGCCCCAGCATTTT.

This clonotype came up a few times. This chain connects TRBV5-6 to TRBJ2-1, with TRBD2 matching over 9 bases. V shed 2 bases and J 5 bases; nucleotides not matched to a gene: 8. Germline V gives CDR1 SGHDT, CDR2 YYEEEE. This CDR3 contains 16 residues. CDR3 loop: CASSLRGLALDNEQFF. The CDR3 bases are TGTGCCAGCAGCTTAAGGGGACTAGCTCTTGACAATGAGCAGTTCTTC. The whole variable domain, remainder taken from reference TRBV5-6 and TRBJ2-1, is DAGVTQSPTHLIKTRGQQVTLRCSPKSGHDTVSWYQQALGQGPQFIFQYYEEEERQRGNFPDRFSGHQFPNYSSELNVNALLLGDSALYLCASSLRGLALDNEQFFGPGTRLTVL.

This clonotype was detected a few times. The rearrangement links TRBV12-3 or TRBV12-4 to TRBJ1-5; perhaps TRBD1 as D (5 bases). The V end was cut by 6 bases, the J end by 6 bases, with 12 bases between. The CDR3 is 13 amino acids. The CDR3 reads CASSQQVRQPQHF. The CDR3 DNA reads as TGTGCCAGCAGCCAACAGGTTCGTCAGCCCCAGCATTTT.

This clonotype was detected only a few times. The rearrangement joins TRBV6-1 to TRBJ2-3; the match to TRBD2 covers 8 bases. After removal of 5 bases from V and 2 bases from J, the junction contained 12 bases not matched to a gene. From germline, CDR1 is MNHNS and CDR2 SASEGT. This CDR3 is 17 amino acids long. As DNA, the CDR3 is TGTGCCAGCAGTTCCCGGGGGGGGCGGGGGTACACAGATACGCAGTATTTT. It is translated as CASSSRGGRGYTDTQYF.

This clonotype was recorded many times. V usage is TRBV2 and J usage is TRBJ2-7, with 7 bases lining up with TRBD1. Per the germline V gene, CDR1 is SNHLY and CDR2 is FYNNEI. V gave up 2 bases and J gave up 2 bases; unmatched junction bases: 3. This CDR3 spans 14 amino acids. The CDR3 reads CASSERTGAYEQYF. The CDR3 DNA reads TGTGCCAGCAGTGAAAGGACAGGAGCCTACGAGCAGTACTTC.

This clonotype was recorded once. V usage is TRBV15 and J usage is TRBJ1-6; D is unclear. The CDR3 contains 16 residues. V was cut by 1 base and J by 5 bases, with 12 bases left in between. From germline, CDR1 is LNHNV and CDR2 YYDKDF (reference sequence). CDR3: CATSRAYGTDNSPLHF. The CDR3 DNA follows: TGTGCCACCAGCAGAGCTTACGGTACGGATAATTCACCCCTCCACTTT.

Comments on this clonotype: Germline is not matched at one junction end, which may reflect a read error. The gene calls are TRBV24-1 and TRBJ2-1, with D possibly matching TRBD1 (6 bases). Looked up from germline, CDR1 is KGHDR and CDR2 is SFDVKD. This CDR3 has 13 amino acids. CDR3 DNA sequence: TGTGCCACCAGTGATGACAGGCGGAATGAGCAGTCCTTC. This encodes CATSDDRRNEQSF.

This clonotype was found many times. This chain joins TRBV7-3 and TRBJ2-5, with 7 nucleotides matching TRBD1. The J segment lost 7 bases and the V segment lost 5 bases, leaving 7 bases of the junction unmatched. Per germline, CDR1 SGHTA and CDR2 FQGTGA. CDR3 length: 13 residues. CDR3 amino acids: CASSLRQGGTQYF. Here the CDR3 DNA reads TGTGCCAGCAGCCTAAGACAGGGTGGGACCCAGTACTTC.

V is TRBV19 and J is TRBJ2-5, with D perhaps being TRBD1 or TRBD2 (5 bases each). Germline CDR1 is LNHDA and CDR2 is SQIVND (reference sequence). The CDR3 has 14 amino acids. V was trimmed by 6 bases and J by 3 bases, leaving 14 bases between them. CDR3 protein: CASSSGDGEETQYF. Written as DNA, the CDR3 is TGTGCCAGTAGCTCTGGGGACGGAGAAGAGACCCAGTACTTC.

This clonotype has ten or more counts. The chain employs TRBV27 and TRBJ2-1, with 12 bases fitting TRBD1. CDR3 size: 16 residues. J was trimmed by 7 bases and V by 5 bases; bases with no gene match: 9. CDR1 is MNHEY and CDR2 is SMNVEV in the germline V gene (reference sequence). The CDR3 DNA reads TGTGCCAGCAGTCCGACCGGGACAGGGGGCAAAAATGAGCAGTTCTTC. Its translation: CASSPTGTGGKNEQFF.

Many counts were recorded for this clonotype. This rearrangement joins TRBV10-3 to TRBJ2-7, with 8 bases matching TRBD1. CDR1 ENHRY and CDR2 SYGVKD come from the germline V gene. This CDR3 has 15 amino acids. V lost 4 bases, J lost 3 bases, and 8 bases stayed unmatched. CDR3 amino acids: CAISAGTGPLYEQYF. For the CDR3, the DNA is TGTGCCATCAGTGCCGGGACAGGACCTCTCTACGAGCAGTACTTC.